This T cell receptor (beta chain) was sequenced during a study of CD8 T cells in Susac syndrome (dated by TCRdb to between 2019 and 2020). For the study in its entirety: Of the Susac syndrome patients who were sequenced, roughly 8 were in clinical remission while five or six had clinically active disease. At blood withdrawal, Susac syndrome patients were therapy-naive, treated with corticosteroids (with IVIg additionally given to some), or treated with IVIg alone. Repertoire sequencing was used to test whether CD8+ T cell activation and differentiation in Susac syndrome was antigen driven. The study compared CD8+ T cell repertoire clonality among 12 healthy donors, around 14 Susac syndrome patients and fewer than 19 multiple sclerosis patients. What the work shows at the level of the full study, not this receptor alone: The TCR sequencing and HLA analysis was acknowledged to have included a relatively small number of individuals. Clonal expansion was observed in Susac syndrome CD8+ repertoires, with the highest expansion in CD8+ TEMRA cells and greater expansion in clinically active than in remitting patients. Looking at Susac-specific public clones, the researchers identified about 15 in the total CD8+ repertoire and roughly 5 in the CD8+ TEMRA repertoire.

CDR1 LNHNV and CDR2 YYDKDF were looked up in the germline V gene (reference sequence). Including the terminal cysteine and phenylalanine, the CDR3 comprises 16 residues. Of the read, only the CDR3 DNA is kept; its 48 bases are in frame from base 1. At the junction V is shortened by 5 bases and J by 5 bases, with 22 bases in between. Comments on this clonotype: No cognate antigen has been identified for it. There are no base qualities to consult, and no much larger clone falls within one base.

RNA was extracted using the RNeasy kit, and roughly 0.5 to 1 microgram was reverse transcribed with random hexamers. TCR beta CDR3 regions were amplified with the immunoSEQ multiplex PCR assay covering 54 Vbeta and 13 Jbeta segments. PCR amplification bias was corrected by using a synthetic template baseline for primer optimization and computational correction. On the study's bioinformatics: Reads were annotated to V, D and J genes according to IMGT and were analyzed with immunoSEQ Analyzer, with only productive sequences retained. Clonality was calculated as one minus the Shannon entropy normalized by log2 of the number of productive unique sequences. For each patient and control, public and private clones were evaluated within the 100 most prevalent clones. Clones were defined as Susac-specific when absent from the healthy and MS cohorts, from about a thousand published viral clones and from other ImmuneACCESS disease sequences. TCRdb passed the public sequencing reads through fastp at Q25 and MiXCR, retaining productive beta sequences. One record per CDR3 amino acid sequence lists the most common genes and DNA. These V and J calls rely on TCRdb rather than the paper's analysis. Across this sample there are under 200,000 distinct CDR3 sequences, with about 95% seen only once. 0.15% to 0.2% of the sample belongs to the ten largest clones.

Peripheral blood CD8+ and CD4+ T cells from healthy donors, Susac syndrome patients and multiple sclerosis patients were profiled by high-throughput TCR beta sequencing. Susac syndrome patients met recently defined diagnostic criteria for definite or probable disease. Bulk CD8+ and CD4+ T cells were purified by magnetic negative isolation, whereas CD8+ TEMRA cells were enriched by FACS. Blood was drawn into EDTA tubes, processed within 24 hours, and PBMCs were isolated by density gradient centrifugation. PBMCs intended for TCR sequencing were cryopreserved in liquid nitrogen and thawed later in a water bath at 37 degrees C. Purity of sorted or isolated CD4+, CD8+ and CD8+ TEMRA cells was at least 90%.

Sequencing input: CD8+ T cells from PBMCs. The clonotype originates from a human donor with Susac syndrome. This chain is built from TRBV15 and TRBJ2-7; the D element might be TRBD1 or TRBD2, as each aligns at 5 bases. The CDR3 has the sequence CATSEPTPSGTDEQYF. In nucleotides, the sequence is TGTGCCACCAGCGAGCCGACTCCCTCAGGGACGGACGAGCAGTACTTC.